This is a list of T cell receptor beta chains from one sample in a study of CD8+CD57+ T cells in acquired aplastic anemia. TCRdb independently ran MiXCR on the reads; one entry per CDR3 protein. The table has approximately 470,000 distinct CDR3 sequences, less than 35% seen once. Sequencing was carried out using sorted CD4+, CD8+, or CD8+CD57+ T cells (not recorded which) from PBMCs. These receptors all stem from a human donor with aplastic anemia. CDR3s include the opening cysteine and the closing phenylalanine or tryptophan. A D gene is named only where the DNA matches it firmly. Part of the rows lack a size; the others show once, few, many or a class for expanded clones.

TRBJ1-2,TRBV7-9,many,.,TGTGCCAGCAGCATACTCCTTGGGGAAGGAGGCTACACCTTC,CASSILLGEGGYTF
TRBJ2-7,TRBV19,many,.,TGTGCCAGTAGTCCGGTCGGGGGGCCGGCCTACGAGCAGTACTTC,CASSPVGGPAYEQYF
TRBJ1-3,TRBV9,.,TRBD1,TGTGCCAGCAGCGTAGGAACAGGGGCGAGTGTGGGAAACACCATATATTTT,CASSVGTGASVGNTIYF
TRBJ2-1,TRBV19,.,TRBD2,TGTGCCAGTAGTATCCGCCCAGCGGGGGGAACTCAGTTCTTC,CASSIRPAGGTQFF
TRBJ2-1,TRBV15,many,.,TGTGCCACCAGCAGACGTGGAGGGGAATCCTACAATGAGCAGTTCTTC,CATSRRGGESYNEQFF
TRBJ2-7,TRBV9,few,.,TGTGCCAGCAGCGTAGCCGGGGGAAGTTCAGACGAGCAGTACTTC,CASSVAGGSSDEQYF
TRBJ1-1,TRBV19,few,.,TGTGCCAGTAGTATCGGGGGAGGGAACACTGAAGCTTTCTTT,CASSIGGGNTEAFF
TRBJ1-3,TRBV9,.,.,TGTGCCAGCAGCGTATACCCCCCCGAGGGGAACTCTGGAAACACCATATATTTT,CASSVYPPEGNSGNTIYF
TRBJ2-7,TRBV9,few,.,TGTGCCAGCAGCCTTTCGGCCGCCGGGGGGCCTAACGAGCAGTACTTC,CASSLSAAGGPNEQYF
TRBJ2-1,TRBV5-1,.,TRBD2,TGCGCCAGCAGCCAACAACTAGCGGGAGGCAATGAGCAGTTCTTC,CASSQQLAGGNEQFF
TRBJ2-5,TRBV20-1,.,TRBD2,TGCAGTGCTACCTCTAGCGGGAGGGGTTACGGGGAGACCCAGTACTTC,CSATSSGRGYGETQYF
TRBJ2-1,TRBV29-1,.,.,TGCAGCGTTGAAGGGCCGAAAACAGGGTTCAATGAGCAGTTCTTC,CSVEGPKTGFNEQFF
TRBJ1-5,TRBV10-3,.,TRBD1,TGTGCCATCAGTGAAGACAGGGGGCACAATCAGCCCCAGCATTTT,CAISEDRGHNQPQHF